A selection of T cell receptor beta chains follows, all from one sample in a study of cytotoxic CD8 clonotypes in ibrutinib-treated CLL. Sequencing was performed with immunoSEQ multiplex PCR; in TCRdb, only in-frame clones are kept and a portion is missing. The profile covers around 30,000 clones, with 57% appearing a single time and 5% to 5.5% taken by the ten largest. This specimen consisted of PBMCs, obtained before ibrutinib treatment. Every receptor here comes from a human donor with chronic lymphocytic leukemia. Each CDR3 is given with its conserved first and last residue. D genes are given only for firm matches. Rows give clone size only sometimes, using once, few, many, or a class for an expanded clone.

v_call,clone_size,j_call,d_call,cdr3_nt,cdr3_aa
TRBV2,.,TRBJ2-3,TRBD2,TGTGCCAGCCAAACTAGCGGGAGGGGGACAGATACGCAGTATTTT,CASQTSGRGTDTQYF
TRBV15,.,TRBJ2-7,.,TGTGCCACCAGCAGAAAAGCCGGGGACTACGAGCAGTACTTC,CATSRKAGDYEQYF
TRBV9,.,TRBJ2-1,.,TGTGCCAGCAGCGAGGCTTCCTACTCCTACAATGAGCAGTTCTTC,CASSEASYSYNEQFF
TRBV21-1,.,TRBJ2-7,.,TGTGCCAGCAGCAAAGAAAGAACAGAGGGTCTGGGCGAGCAGTACTTC,CASSKERTEGLGEQYF
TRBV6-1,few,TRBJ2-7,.,TGTGCCAGCAGTGGGAGGACCAACACGAGGGAGCAGTACTTC,CASSGRTNTREQYF
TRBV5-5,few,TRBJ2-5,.,TGTGCCAGCAGCTCCAGGGGACAAGAGACCCAGTACTTC,CASSSRGQETQYF
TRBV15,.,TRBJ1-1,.,TGTGCCACCAGCAGAGACAGGGGCATGAACACTGAAGCTTTCTTT,CATSRDRGMNTEAFF
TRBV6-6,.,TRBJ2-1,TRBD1,TGTGCCAGCAGAGGGACAGCCTACAATGAGCAGTTCTTC,CASRGTAYNEQFF
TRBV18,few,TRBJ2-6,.,TGTGCCAGCTCACCAGTTGCGGGGGCCAACGTCCTGACTTTC,CASSPVAGANVLTF
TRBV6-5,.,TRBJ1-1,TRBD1,TGTGCCAGCAGCCGGGACAGGGAGTTTGTCTGGGCTTTCTTT,CASSRDREFVWAFF
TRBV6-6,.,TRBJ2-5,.,TGTGCCAACGCCCCGGAGCCAGAGACCCAGTACTTC,CANAPEPETQYF
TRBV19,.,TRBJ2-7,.,TGTGCCAGTAGTATTACGGGGGACTTGACCTACGAGCAGTACTTC,CASSITGDLTYEQYF
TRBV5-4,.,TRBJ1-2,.,TGTGCCAGCAGCCGAGAGGGTTCCTATGGCTACACCTTC,CASSREGSYGYTF
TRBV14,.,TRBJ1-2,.,TGTGCCAGCAGCCAAGCTTACAGCTATGGCTACACCTTC,CASSQAYSYGYTF
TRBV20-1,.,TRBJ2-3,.,TGCAGTGCTAGTCACAAAGATACGCAGTATTTT,CSASHKDTQYF
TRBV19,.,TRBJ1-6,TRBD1,TGTGCCAGTAGTATAGAGGGACAGGGGGACAATTCACCCCTCCACTTT,CASSIEGQGDNSPLHF
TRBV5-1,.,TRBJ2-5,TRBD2,TGCGCCAGCAGCTTGATGCTAGCGGGGGCGGAAGAGACCCAGTACTTC,CASSLMLAGAEETQYF
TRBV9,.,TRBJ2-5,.,TGTGCCAGCAGCGTAGCCCACTTATCCGGTGAGACCCAGTACTTC,CASSVAHLSGETQYF
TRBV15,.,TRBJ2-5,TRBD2,TGTGCCACCAGCAGAGATCGGGGGGATCTCCAAGAGACCCAGTACTTC,CATSRDRGDLQETQYF
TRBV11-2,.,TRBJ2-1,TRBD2,TGTGCCAGCAGCAAAAGCGGGAGAGCCTACAATGAGCAGTTCTTC,CASSKSGRAYNEQFF
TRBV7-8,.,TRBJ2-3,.,TGTGCCAGCAGCTTAGATGAGCAGGGGACCACAGATACGCAGTATTTT,CASSLDEQGTTDTQYF
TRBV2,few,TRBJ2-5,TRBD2,TGTGCCAGCCTTAAACTAGCGGGGTACCAAGAGACCCAGTACTTC,CASLKLAGYQETQYF
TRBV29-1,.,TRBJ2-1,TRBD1,TGCAGCGCTGGACAGGTAGGGACTGAGCAGTTCTTC,CSAGQVGTEQFF
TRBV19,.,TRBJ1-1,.,TGTGCCAGTAGTCCGGGGCAAGAAGCTTTCTTT,CASSPGQEAFF
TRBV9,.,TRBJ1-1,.,TGTGCCAGCAGCCCAGGACGACGAGACACTGAAGCTTTCTTT,CASSPGRRDTEAFF
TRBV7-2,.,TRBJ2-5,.,TGTGCCAGCAGCCTAGCCGCGAGACAAGAGACCCAGTACTTC,CASSLAARQETQYF
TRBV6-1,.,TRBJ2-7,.,TGTGCCAGCAGGTTAGGACAGCCCTACGAGCAGTACTTC,CASRLGQPYEQYF
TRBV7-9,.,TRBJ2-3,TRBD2,TGTGCCAGCAGCTCCGGGACTAGCGGCTACACAGATACGCAGTATTTT,CASSSGTSGYTDTQYF
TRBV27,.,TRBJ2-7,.,TGTGCCAGCAGTCACACAGGGTATGTCTCCTACGAGCAGTACTTC,CASSHTGYVSYEQYF
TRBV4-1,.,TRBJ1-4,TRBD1,TGCGCCAGCAGCTCGCAGGGGGCGGTTAATGAAAAACTGTTTTTT,CASSSQGAVNEKLFF
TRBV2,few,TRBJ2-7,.,TGTGCCAGCAGTGACACAAAGGGAGACTACGAGCAGTACTTC,CASSDTKGDYEQYF
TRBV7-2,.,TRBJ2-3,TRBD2,TGTGCCAGCAGCTTAGGACTAGCGGGAGGCTCCACAGATACGCAGTATTTT,CASSLGLAGGSTDTQYF
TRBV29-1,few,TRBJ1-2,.,TGCAGCGTTGACAGGGGTAATGGCTACACCTTC,CSVDRGNGYTF
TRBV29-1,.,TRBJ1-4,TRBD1,TGCAGCGCCCAGACAGGGGCTAATGAAAAACTGTTTTTT,CSAQTGANEKLFF
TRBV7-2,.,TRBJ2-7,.,TGTGCCAGCAGCTTAGGAGCGGGTGTCCTCTCCTACGAGCAGTACTTC,CASSLGAGVLSYEQYF
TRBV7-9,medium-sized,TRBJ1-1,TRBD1,TGTGCCAGCAGCCCAAAACAGGGGACTTCTAACACTGAAGCTTTCTTT,CASSPKQGTSNTEAFF
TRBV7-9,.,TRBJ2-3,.,TGTGCCAGCAGCGAGGCCCCACGCGATACGCAGTATTTT,CASSEAPRDTQYF
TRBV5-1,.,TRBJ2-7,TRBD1,TGCGCCAGCAGCTTGCGGTGGGCAGGGGGCGAAAAAAAGGGCTCCTACGAGCAGTACTTC,CASSLRWAGGEKKGSYEQYF
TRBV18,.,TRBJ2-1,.,TGTGCCAGCTCGGGTCGTCCTGGGCTAGCCCCCGCTGAGCAGTTCTTC,CASSGRPGLAPAEQFF
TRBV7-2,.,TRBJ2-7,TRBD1,TGTGCCAGCAGCTTTAATCCGGGACAGGGGAAGTACGAGCAGTACTTC,CASSFNPGQGKYEQYF
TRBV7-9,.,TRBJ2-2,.,TGTGCCAGCAGCTTAGGAGGAGGCGGGGAGTACACCGGGGAGCTGTTTTTT,CASSLGGGGEYTGELFF
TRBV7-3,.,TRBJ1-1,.,TGTGCCAGCAGCTTAAAGGGTCCAGCGGACACTGAAGCTTTCTTT,CASSLKGPADTEAFF
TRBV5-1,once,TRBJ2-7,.,TGCGCCAGCAGCCTCGGCCACGGAGCCTACGAGCAGTACTTC,CASSLGHGAYEQYF
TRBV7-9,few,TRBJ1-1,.,TGTGCCAGCAGCTTCCCCGACAGGAGAACTGAAGCTTTCTTT,CASSFPDRRTEAFF
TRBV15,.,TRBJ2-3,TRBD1,TGTGCCACCAGCAGGGACCTGGACAGGGGATCATCATATCGCACAGATACGCAGTATTTT,CATSRDLDRGSSYRTDTQYF
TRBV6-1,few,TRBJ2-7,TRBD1,TGTGCCAGCAGGCCGGGACAGAACTACGAGCAGTACTTC,CASRPGQNYEQYF
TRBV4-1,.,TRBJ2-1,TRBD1,TGCGCCAGCAGCCAAGCCATGACAGGGGTGTGTGGCTACAATGAGCAGTTCTTC,CASSQAMTGVCGYNEQFF
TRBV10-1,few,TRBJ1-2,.,TGCGCCAGCAGTGAGTCGCTCGCGGGGGCCTATGGCTACACCTTC,CASSESLAGAYGYTF
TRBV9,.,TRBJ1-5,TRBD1,TGTGCCAGCAGCCTGACAGGGGGAAGTCAGCCCCAGCATTTT,CASSLTGGSQPQHF
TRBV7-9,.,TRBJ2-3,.,TGTGCCAGCAGCTTGAAAGGGGGGGCCACAGATACGCAGTATTTT,CASSLKGGATDTQYF
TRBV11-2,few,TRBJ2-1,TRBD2,TGTGCCAGCAGCTTACCCGTAGCGGGGGGGCACGACAATGAGCAGTTCTTC,CASSLPVAGGHDNEQFF
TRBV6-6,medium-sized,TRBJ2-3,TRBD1,TGTGCCAGCAGTCCTCAGGGGGCGAATACGCAGTATTTT,CASSPQGANTQYF
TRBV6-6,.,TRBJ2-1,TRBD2,TGTGCCAGCAGCACTTGGGGGGGCTCCTACAATGAGCAGTTCTTC,CASSTWGGSYNEQFF
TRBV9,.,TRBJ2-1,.,TGTGCCAGCAGCGTAGGCGGGGTTGGGAATGAGCAGTTCTTC,CASSVGGVGNEQFF